These 28 T cell receptor beta chains originate from one sample sequenced in a study of T-cell reconstitution after alpha-beta-depleted transplantation in children (dated by TCRdb to 2016 to 2017). Library preparation used PCR. Data came from an Illumina HiSeq 2500. TCR libraries were prepared with molecular barcoding, using unique molecular identifiers to normalize TCRbeta repertoire quantification. TCRdb's own reprocessing of the public reads used fastp at Q25 and MiXCR and kept productive beta chains. All rows with the same CDR3 protein become a single entry with the most common DNA and genes. The sample data list more than 100,000 distinct CDR3 sequences, and approximately 22% of these were observed just once. The top ten hold over 9.5% of the sample. What the treatment or condition label conveys for this sample: allogeneic hematopoietic cell transplantation with graft depleted of TCRalphabeta T cells and CD19 B cells.

This specimen consisted of PBMCs, mostly from graft donor cells, obtained 180 days after TCRalphabeta/CD19-depleted stem cell transplant. Receptors originate from a male patient aged 2 to 9 who had a stem cell transplant for chronic granulomatous disease, so the T cells may come from the graft donor.

This clonotype was recorded only once. This chain links TRBV11-2 with TRBJ2-3; possibly TRBD2 for D (5 bases). The germline gives CDR1 SGHAT, CDR2 FQNNGV. This CDR3 has 13 residues. V lost 5 bases, J lost 8 bases, and 14 bases lay in between. CDR3 coding DNA: TGTGCCAGCAGCCCACTAGTATCGGGTACGCAGTATTTT. It specifies CASSPLVSGTQYF.

This clonotype was seen a handful of times. This chain links TRBV20-1 with TRBJ2-7; 10 nucleotides agree with TRBD2. The trim removed 3 bases at V and 5 bases at J, leaving 7 bases unmatched. Germline V gene lookup returns CDR1 DFQATT and CDR2 SNEGSKA (reference sequence). The CDR3 has 14 residues. CDR3 sequence: CSASRSSGSHEQYF. In DNA, the CDR3 is TGCAGTGCTAGTCGGTCTAGCGGGAGCCACGAGCAGTACTTC.

The chain is built from TRBV30 and TRBJ1-5, with unresolved D. The CDR3 covers 13 residues. The V end was cut by 3 bases, the J end by 0 bases, with 6 bases between. Looked up from germline, CDR1 is GTSNPN and CDR2 is SVGIG (reference sequence). CDR3 coding DNA: TGTGCCTGGAGGACGAATAGCAATCAGCCCCAGCATTTT. This encodes CAWRTNSNQPQHF.

The chain carries TRBV7-9 and TRBJ1-1; D unclear. This CDR3 comprises 13 residues. Trimming shortened V by 1 base and J by 6 bases, and 9 bases separated the two germline ends. CDR1 SEHNR and CDR2 FQNEAQ come from the germline V gene (reference sequence). The CDR3 loop is CASSLDRVPEAFF. The CDR3 DNA reads TGTGCCAGCAGCTTAGATCGTGTACCTGAAGCTTTCTTT.

This clonotype was counted many times. This sequence joins TRBV11-2 and TRBJ1-4; 9 bases are a match to TRBD1. The germline CDR1 and CDR2 sequences are SGHAT and FQNNGV. V lost 4 bases to trimming and J lost 2 bases; unmatched junction nucleotides: 11. The CDR3 contains 18 residues. CDR3 region: CASSSGQGMKATNEKLFF. As DNA, the CDR3 is TGTGCCAGCAGCTCCGGACAGGGGATGAAGGCGACTAATGAAAAACTGTTTTTT.

The CDR3 nucleotides are TGTGCCAGCAGTAAACAGGGAAGGGATGGCTACACCTTC. This sequence encodes CASSKQGRDGYTF. The chain has TRBV27 and TRBJ1-2; D is perhaps TRBD1 (6 bases). The CDR3 is made up of 13 amino acids. Trimming shortened V by 5 bases and J by 6 bases, and 13 bases separated the two germline ends. CDR1 MNHEY and CDR2 SMNVEV come from the germline V gene (reference sequence).

This clonotype was seen repeatedly, ten times or more. Sequence at one end of the junction differs from germline and may be a read error. This chain connects TRBV12-3 or TRBV12-4 to TRBJ2-7, with TRBD1 as a possible D gene (5 bases). The length of the CDR3 is 14 residues. CDR3 protein: CASSLASGSYEQYF. The CDR3 DNA sequence: TGTGCCAGCAGCTTAGCATCAGGGTCCTACGAGCAGTACTTC.

This clonotype was seen many times. The chain couples TRBV5-1 to TRBJ2-6; the match to TRBD1 covers 7 bases. Germline V gene sequence: CDR1 SGHRS, CDR2 YFSETQ. This CDR3 comprises 18 residues. The junction had 8 bases not matched to a gene; V was cut back by 0 bases and J by 2 bases. In DNA form, the CDR3 reads TGCGCCAGCAGCTTGGGGGACAGTACCTGGACTGGGGCCAACGTCCTGACTTTC. It specifies CASSLGDSTWTGANVLTF.

The J gene is TRBJ2-7, the V gene TRBV12-3 or TRBV12-4, with 8 bases identical to TRBD1. V trimming: 2 bases; J trimming: 6 bases; junction bases outside the gene matches: 6. The CDR3 runs to 14 residues. In nucleotides, the CDR3 is TGTGCCAGCAGTTTAAACAGGGGGTCCGTCGAGCAGTACTTC. It encodes CASSLNRGSVEQYF.

This rearrangement joins TRBV12-5 to TRBJ2-7; TRBD1 matches 10 bases. V dropped 5 bases and J dropped 11; count of bases not matched to a gene: 15. Germline V gene lookup returns CDR1 LGHNT and CDR2 FRNRAP. This CDR3 comprises 15 residues. The CDR3 protein is CASGPGTGVFSPEYF. For the CDR3, the DNA is TGTGCTAGTGGTCCCGGGACAGGGGTTTTTTCGCCGGAGTACTTC. Supplemented by reference TRBV12-5 and TRBJ2-7, the full variable domain reads DARVTQTPRHKVTEMGQEVTMRCQPILGHNTVFWYRQTMMQGLELLAYFRNRAPLDDSGMPKDRFSAEMPDATLATLKIQPSEPRDSAVYFCASGPGTGVFSPEYFGPGTRLTVT.

Many counts were recorded for this clonotype. This rearrangement joins TRBV6-5 to TRBJ2-3; 10 positions agree with TRBD1. The V gene's germline CDR1 is MNHEY and CDR2 SVGAGI. The CDR3 has 16 residues. The ends lost 6 bases at V and 0 bases at J; junction bases unmatched: 6. The CDR3 DNA follows: TGTGCCAGCAGCACGGGACAGGGGTTTAGCACAGATACGCAGTATTTT. This translates into CASSTGQGFSTDTQYF.

J is TRBJ2-1 and V is TRBV29-1; D possibly uses TRBD1 or TRBD2 (5 bases each). The CDR3 extends over 16 amino acids. Germline V gene sequence: CDR1 SQVTM, CDR2 ANQGSEA. Deletions cut 4 bases from V and 0 bases from J, with 16 bases between. Written as DNA, the CDR3 is TGCAGCGTTGGTGGGACGGATCAGAGCTCCTACAATGAGCAGTTCTTC. This gives the protein CSVGGTDQSSYNEQFF.

Here the CDR3 DNA reads TGTGCCAGCAGTTCCGGGACCCCGGGGCCCCAGCATTTT. Translating gives CASSSGTPGPQHF. The chain employs TRBV12-3 or TRBV12-4 and TRBJ1-5; D might be TRBD1 (5 bases). The CDR3 is made up of 13 amino acids. Deletions cut 4 bases from V and 9 bases from J, with 13 bases between.

The sample holds many counts of this clonotype. J is TRBJ1-5 and V is TRBV20-1; a weak D match, TRBD1 (5 bases). Between the trimmed V and J ends, which lost 0 bases and 2 bases, there was a span of 17 bases. Germline CDR1 DFQATT, CDR2 SNEGSKA (reference sequence). CDR3 length equals 17 residues. Written as DNA, the CDR3 is TGCAGTGCTAGAGATCAGCCCGGGACGTCAGGCAATCAGCCCCAGCATTTT. Encoded protein: CSARDQPGTSGNQPQHF.

With regard to this clonotype: With a much larger clone just one base away, this may be a read error. The rearrangement uses TRBV20-1 and TRBJ2-5; weak D call: TRBD1 (6 bases). The CDR3 loop spans 11 amino acids. CDR1 is DFQATT, CDR2 SNEGSKA, per germline (reference sequence). Trimming shortened V by 8 bases and J by 3 bases, and 10 bases separated the two germline ends. This CDR3 is CSPTGKETQYF. CDR3 in DNA: TGCAGTCCTACAGGGAAAGAGACCCAGTACTTC.

The chain uses TRBV12-3 or TRBV12-4 and TRBJ2-7, with D unresolved. Trimming removed 1 base at V and 10 bases at J, with 11 bases between. The CDR3 contains 12 residues. The DNA of the CDR3 is TGTGCCAGCAGTTTAGTGGGTACATTTCAGTACTTC. It translates to CASSLVGTFQYF.

This clonotype was seen a handful of times. The chain combines TRBV20-1 with TRBJ2-1; possible D gene TRBD2, 5 bases. This CDR3 comprises 12 residues. Trimming cost V 7 bases and J 4 bases, with 11 bases left between them. From germline, CDR1 is DFQATT and CDR2 SNEGSKA (reference sequence). DNA for the CDR3: TGCAGTGTTAAGGACTTATACAATGAGCAGTTCTTC. Protein sequence: CSVKDLYNEQFF.

CDR3 amino acids: CASSLSSVEAFF. CDR3 coding DNA: TGTGCCAGCAGTTTATCGTCAGTTGAAGCTTTCTTT. The V call is TRBV12-3 or TRBV12-4, the J call TRBJ1-1; D is ambiguous. This CDR3 has 12 residues. V lost 2 bases, J lost 7 bases, and 8 bases lay in between.

The rearrangement links TRBV6-5 to TRBJ2-5, with 14 positions matching TRBD2. CDR3 length equals 14 residues. The germline V gene has CDR1 MNHEY and CDR2 SVGAGI. J gave up 13 bases and V 4 bases, and 8 bases lay outside the gene matches. CDR3 sequence (DNA): TGTGCCAGCAGTTCCGGGACTAGCGGGGGCGAAATGTACTTC. This gives the protein CASSSGTSGGEMYF.

This clonotype was seen repeatedly, ten times or more. The chain is built from TRBV29-1 and TRBJ2-7, with 13 nucleotides matching TRBD2. CDR1 is SQVTM and CDR2 is ANQGSEA in the germline V gene. The V and J ends lost 4 bases and 6 bases, in that order; junction bases with no gene match: 9. This CDR3 comprises 15 residues. CDR3 coding DNA: TGCAGCGTTGTCGATTCGGGGACTAGCGGGATCGAGCAGTACTTC. The encoded protein is CSVVDSGTSGIEQYF.

This clonotype has just a few counts. This chain links TRBV5-6 with TRBJ2-3, with a possible D match to TRBD2 (5 bases). The CDR3 is 15 residues long. V shed 3 bases and J shed 1 base, with 12 bases lying between them. Germline assignment: CDR1 SGHDT and CDR2 YYEEEE. This chain's CDR3 is CASSSRGSRTDTQYF. The CDR3 nucleotides are TGTGCCAGCAGCTCCCGGGGTTCTCGCACAGATACGCAGTATTTT.

This clonotype was counted at least ten times. The rearrangement joins TRBV4-1 to TRBJ2-3; D is unresolved. CDR1 MGHRA and CDR2 YSYEKL come from the germline V gene. V was cut by 4 bases and J by 2 bases, with 4 bases left in between. This CDR3 has 12 residues. The CDR3 DNA follows: TGCGCCAGCAGCCCAGACACAGATACGCAGTATTTT. Protein product: CASSPDTDTQYF.

This clonotype was seen ten or more times. This sequence joins TRBV20-1 and TRBJ2-6, with TRBD1 matching 9 bases. CDR1 and CDR2 from the germline V gene are DFQATT and SNEGSKA (reference sequence). This CDR3 comprises 17 residues. V lost 5 bases, J lost 0 bases, and 8 bases stayed unmatched. The CDR3 protein is CSALPTGGTSGANVLTF. In nucleotides, the CDR3 is TGCAGTGCTTTACCGACAGGGGGAACCTCTGGGGCCAACGTCCTGACTTTC.

This clonotype has only a few counts. The V gene is TRBV20-1, the J gene TRBJ1-6; D perhaps matches TRBD1 (6 bases). V was shortened by 6 bases and J by 7 bases, with 19 bases between the two germline ends. CDR1 DFQATT and CDR2 SNEGSKA come from the germline V gene (reference sequence). The CDR3 is 15 amino acids. The CDR3 sequence: CSAQKGGQLNSPLHF. The CDR3 DNA reads as TGCAGTGCCCAGAAAGGCGGACAGCTGAATTCACCCCTCCACTTT.

This clonotype was seen a handful of times. The J gene is TRBJ2-1, the V gene TRBV12-3 or TRBV12-4; 10 positions agree with TRBD2. V lost 5 bases to trimming and J lost 8 bases; unmatched junction nucleotides: 3. This CDR3 has 13 amino acids. In DNA, the CDR3 is TGTGCCAGCAGTCCCGGGACTAGCGATGAGCAGTTCTTC. It encodes CASSPGTSDEQFF.

In this sample, this clonotype turned up many times. This chain links TRBV9 with TRBJ2-7, with D hard to call. The length of the CDR3 is 14 residues. Per germline, CDR1 SGDLS and CDR2 YYNGEE. Between the trimmed V and J ends, which lost 3 bases and 1 base, there was a span of 11 bases. The CDR3 sequence: CASSAGDASYEQYF. The CDR3 DNA sequence: TGTGCCAGCAGCGCCGGAGATGCTTCCTACGAGCAGTACTTC.

At least ten counts were recorded for this clonotype. The gene calls are TRBV11-3 and TRBJ2-3, with D unresolved. V was clipped by 1 base and J by 1 base, with 12 bases between them. Germline V CDR1 and CDR2: SGHNT, YENEEA. The CDR3 is 16 residues long. CDR3 nucleotide sequence: TGTGCCAGCAGCTTAGGGTTGGTAGGTGGCACAGATACGCAGTATTTT. Encoded protein: CASSLGLVGGTDTQYF.

This clonotype was detected many times. This chain joins TRBV20-1 and TRBJ2-1, with 7 bases aligning to TRBD2. Unmatched junction bases numbered 7, after V lost 3 bases and J lost 2 bases. Germline CDR1 DFQATT, CDR2 SNEGSKA (reference sequence). The CDR3 is 15 residues long. The CDR3 here is CSASGLAVTYNEQFF. CDR3 nucleotides: TGCAGTGCTAGTGGGCTAGCGGTAACCTACAATGAGCAGTTCTTC.